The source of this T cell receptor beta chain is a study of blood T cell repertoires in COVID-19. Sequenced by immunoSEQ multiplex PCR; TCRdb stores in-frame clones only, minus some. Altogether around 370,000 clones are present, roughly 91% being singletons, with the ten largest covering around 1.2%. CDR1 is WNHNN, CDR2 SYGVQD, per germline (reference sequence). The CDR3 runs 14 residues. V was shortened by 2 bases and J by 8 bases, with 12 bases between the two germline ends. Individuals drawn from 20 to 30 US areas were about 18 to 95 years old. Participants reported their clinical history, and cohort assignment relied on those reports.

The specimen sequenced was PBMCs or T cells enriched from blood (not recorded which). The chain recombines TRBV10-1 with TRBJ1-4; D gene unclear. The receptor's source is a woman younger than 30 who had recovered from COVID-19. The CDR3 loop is CASSEVRDKEKLFF. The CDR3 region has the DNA TGCGCCAGCAGTGAGGTGCGGGATAAGGAAAAACTGTTTTTT.